The entry that follows covers one TCR beta chain sequence. Germline CDR1 SGHTA, CDR2 FQGNSA. This CDR3 is 14 amino acids long. V lost 6 bases and J 8 bases, leaving 16 bases between the germline ends. These data belong to a study of blood T cell repertoires in COVID-19. In the study overall: There were acute and convalescent COVID-19 samples, and they came from the United States, Italy and Spain.

TCRdb keeps only in-frame clones here, not all; method: immunoSEQ multiplex PCR. The sample records approximately 210,000 clones, roughly 80% being singletons. Cohort assignment relied on participant-reported clinical history. Symptom resolution, clearance, or two negative PCRs marked donors in Cohort 3 as recovered. Material: PBMCs or T cells enriched from blood (not recorded which). This sequence joins TRBV7-2 and TRBJ2-2, with D maybe TRBD2 (6 bases). This TCR was recovered from a man aged 35 to 55 who had recovered from COVID-19. In DNA, the CDR3 is TGTGCCAGCAGGTCGGGACTCCGAGCGGGGGAGCTGTTTTTT. Amino acid sequence: CASRSGLRAGELFF. The whole variable domain, remainder taken from reference TRBV7-2 and TRBJ2-2, is GAGVSQSPSNKVTEKGKDVELRCDPISGHTALYWYRQSLGQGLEFLIYFQGNSAPDKSGLPSDRFSAERTGGSVSTLTIQRTQQEDSAVYLCASRSGLRAGELFFGEGSRLTVL.